This paragraph reports one T cell receptor (beta chain). Its antigen has not been determined. The sample holds no much larger clone one base away, and base qualities are not on file. Within the sample, other DNA sequences also encode this same CDR3. TCR CDR3 regions were amplified from genomic DNA by multiplex PCR using the deep immunoSEQ assay. Extracted genomic DNA from each cell subset was spread evenly across all wells of several immunoSEQ 96-well plates, with each plate serving as a replicate. For sorted subsets, around 200 ng genomic DNA, equal to 30,000 to 35,000 T cell genomes, was loaded into each replicate PCR. The purified libraries were quantified using a Qubit 3.0 fluorometer, sized with a Bioanalyzer 2100, and then quantified again using the KAPA Library Quantification kit. Each immunoSEQ 96-well plate was sequenced on its own single-read 150-cycle Illumina NextSeq 550 flow cell. The paper's processing steps were these. Because the immunoSEQ output included only junctional sequences and no quality scores, the filtering could not be the same as the filtering used for full-length reads. Sequences were annotated with PyIR, a Python wrapper for IgBLAST v1.9, using IMGT germline references to assign V/J genes and CDR3. Any read was removed if the V/J assignment was weak (E-value above 1e-6), the CDR3 was missing, or the read contained stop codons, out-of-frame junctions, or ambiguous translated residues. V3J clonotypes were defined as sequences sharing an identical inferred V gene, J gene, and CDR3 amino acid sequence. Percentage overlap between repertoires was computed as shared unique clonotypes divided by the size of the smaller repertoire. RTK rarefaction, the Chao1 estimator, and Recon v2.1 estimates of unobserved clonotypes were used to assess repertoire richness. For all TCRbeta clonotypes obtained by the gDNA method from four donors, generation probabilities were computed with OLGA. The source is immuneACCESS, and TCRdb retained only in-frame sequences with V and J called. Part of the clones is not carried over; for the studies checked, unresolved V genes explain less than half of this, and the remainder is unexplained. The V and J calls and clone size were taken over from that table, and D and trimming were inferred from the DNA. Within this sample are 2,500,000 or so clones, with approximately 93% of them counted one time only. The top ten clonotypes cover 0.36% of the sample.

The donors were healthy, HIV-negative adults who had no recently reported acute infections or vaccinations. All donors were Caucasian adults living in Nashville, Tennessee, USA. CD4+ T cells were enriched by magnetic negative selection, after which naive cells were positively selected on CD45RA and the negative fraction was taken as the memory subset. After blood collection by leukapheresis, PBMCs were isolated using Ficoll-Histopaque density gradient centrifugation and then cryopreserved in the vapor phase of liquid nitrogen. Analytical flow cytometry was used to check the purity and quantity of every magnetically sorted T cell population. Genomic DNA was isolated from every sorted fraction and measured by UV absorbance on a Nanodrop 2000c. The sample originates from a study of shared clonotypes between healthy human individuals (TCRdb year 2020). Regarding the research as a whole: Two women and three men aged 18 to 49 years were included in the cohort. Per donor, leukapheresis produced somewhere between about 0.8 and 9 billion PBMCs. To estimate repertoire size and how much clonotype sharing occurs between individuals, the study deeply sequenced the blood TCR repertoires of about five healthy adults. For each donor, CD4 naive and CD4 memory were each given three plates, CD8 naive was given two plates, and CD8 memory was given one plate. To increase sequencing depth and limit assay-specific biases, different laboratories used diverse techniques to prepare libraries and sequence TCR repertoires.

V sheds 0 bases and J sheds 6 bases, leaving 12 bases between their ends. Via the germline V gene, CDR1 is LGHNA and CDR2 YSLEER. Counted from cysteine to phenylalanine, this CDR3 has 15 amino acids. Only the CDR3 part of the read is kept: 45 bases, read in frame from the first base. The investigation overall reported the following: Because the study included only a small number of donors, the genetic and exposure-history diversity represented was limited. Rarefaction of sorted-subset datasets indicated incomplete sequencing despite the large sequencing depth. Only blood was sampled, and tissue TCR repertoires likely differ from those in blood. Based on pairwise subsampling, the degree of clonotype sharing among donors was expected to be affected by sequencing depth. When a few donors were compared, the shared fraction of clonotypes was approximately 5% for naive CD4, approximately 3.5% for naive CD8, more than 2% for memory CD4, and less than 0.5% for memory CD8. Higher generation probabilities were observed for clonotypes shared by all four sorted-subset donors than for non-shared clonotypes. Naive subsets generally had larger estimated clonotype richness than memory subsets.

This clonotype was obtained from a man aged 18 to 30 in good health. Some clones in this sample may be carry-over from other donors' samples. The sequencing sample was made of naive CD4+ T cells from PBMCs. Taken with the paper, the label for cell subset or site translates to: CD45RA+ positively selected. Recombination joined TRBV4-3 with TRBJ2-1; no D segment can be confidently identified. CDR3 region: CASSQDGIGVNEQFF. The sequenced DNA: TGCGCCAGCAGCCAAGACGGAATTGGTGTCAATGAGCAGTTCTTC.